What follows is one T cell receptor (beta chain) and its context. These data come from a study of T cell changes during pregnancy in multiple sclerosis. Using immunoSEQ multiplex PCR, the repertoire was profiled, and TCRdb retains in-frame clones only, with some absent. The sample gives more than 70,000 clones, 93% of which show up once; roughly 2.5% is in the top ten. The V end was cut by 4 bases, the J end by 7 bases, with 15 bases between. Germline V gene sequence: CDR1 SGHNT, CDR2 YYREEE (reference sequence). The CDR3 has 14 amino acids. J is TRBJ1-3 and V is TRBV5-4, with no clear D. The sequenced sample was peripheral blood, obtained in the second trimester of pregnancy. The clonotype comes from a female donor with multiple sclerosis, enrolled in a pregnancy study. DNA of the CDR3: TGTGCCAGCAGCACCCGGGCGGCGGGGAACACCATATATTTT. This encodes CASSTRAAGNTIYF.